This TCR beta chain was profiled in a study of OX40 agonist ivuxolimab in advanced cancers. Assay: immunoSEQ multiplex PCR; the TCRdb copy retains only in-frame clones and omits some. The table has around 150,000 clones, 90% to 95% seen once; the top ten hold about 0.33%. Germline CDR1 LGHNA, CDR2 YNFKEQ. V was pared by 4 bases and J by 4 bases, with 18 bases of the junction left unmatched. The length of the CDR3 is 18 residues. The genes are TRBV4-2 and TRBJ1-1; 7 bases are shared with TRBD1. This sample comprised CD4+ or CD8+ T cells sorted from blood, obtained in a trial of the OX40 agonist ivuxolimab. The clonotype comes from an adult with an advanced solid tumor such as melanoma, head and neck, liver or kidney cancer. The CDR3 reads CASSPTAIQGGRGTEAFF. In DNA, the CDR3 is TGTGCCAGCAGCCCCACCGCAATTCAGGGGGGGAGGGGCACTGAAGCTTTCTTT.